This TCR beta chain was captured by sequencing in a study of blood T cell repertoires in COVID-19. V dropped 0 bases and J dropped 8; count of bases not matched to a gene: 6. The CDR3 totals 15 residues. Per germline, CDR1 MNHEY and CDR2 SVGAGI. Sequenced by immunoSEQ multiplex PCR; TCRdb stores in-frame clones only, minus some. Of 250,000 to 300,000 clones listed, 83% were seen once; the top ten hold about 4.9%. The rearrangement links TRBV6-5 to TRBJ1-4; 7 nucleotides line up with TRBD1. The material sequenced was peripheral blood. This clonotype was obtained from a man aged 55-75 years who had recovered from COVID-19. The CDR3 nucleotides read TGTGCCAGCAGTTACTCCGGGACAGCGCCAGAAAAACTGTTTTTT. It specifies CASSYSGTAPEKLFF.